This T cell receptor beta chain was identified in a study of blood T cell repertoires in COVID-19 (TCRdb year 2020). In terms of the full investigation: Samples covering the acute and convalescent phases of COVID-19 were provided by collaborators in the United States, Italy and Spain. The material from the prospective study consisted of cDNA or gDNA derived from T cells, B-cell-depleted T cells, or PBMCs. Subjects who had been exposed to COVID-19, were actively infected with it, or had recovered from it provided the deeply sampled blood TCRbeta repertoires that made up the dataset. The repertoires were made available in a free public database intended to serve as a resource for research on the immune response to SARS-CoV-2. The samples were drawn from the first 160 participants of the ongoing ImmuneRACE study and from 1,254 subjects provided by 6 global collaborators. The sample metadata nearly always contained a de-identified subject ID, COVID-19 status, age in years and sex. Where HLA class I and class II types were available, the types were taken from metadata supplied by the sample provider, not from assay-based typing. Beyond this particular receptor, the publication reports: Clinical and demographic metadata were provided uncurated, with the amount varying by source and participant.

Reading the germline V gene (reference sequence) gives CDR1 LNHNV and CDR2 YYDKDF. V is reduced by 8 bases and J by 4 bases, leaving a spacing of 17 bases between them. The cysteine opens and the phenylalanine closes a CDR3 of 14 amino acids. Only the CDR3 DNA is retained, 42 bases long and in frame from the first base. About this clone itself: Its antigen is not yet known. Base qualities are not at hand, and no much larger clone is one base apart.

Collaborating institutions collected whole blood in K2EDTA tubes following their own protocols. For TCRbeta analysis, collaborator samples were shipped as frozen whole blood, as isolated PBMCs, or as DNA extracted from either sample type. TCRbeta CDR3 regions were amplified from genomic DNA using the immunoSEQ Assay, a bias-controlled multiplex PCR. Regarding the original processing steps: The number of nucleated cells in each sample was estimated by amplification of reference gene primers within the assay. To quantify the absolute abundance of each unique TCRbeta CDR3 rearrangement, sequence reads were collapsed and filtered. For each sample, productive Simpson clonality was calculated by taking the square root of Simpson's diversity index across productive rearrangements. Sourced from immuneACCESS, this table was stored by TCRdb with only in-frame sequences that have V and J called. A share of the clones is absent; for the studies checked, an unresolved V gene accounts for under half, and the remainder has no known explanation. For V, J and clone size, that table is used; D and trimming come from the DNA. The sample yields under 300,000 clones; around 85% were counted once. The ten largest clones add up to 6.2% of the sample.

Sequenced: peripheral blood. This TCR came from a man between 60 and 75 years old with acute or convalescent COVID-19. The rearranged chain carries TRBV15 and TRBJ1-2; no D gene call is confident. The sequenced DNA: TGTGCCACCGCAGGCGGAGTGGGGAGCTATGGCTACACCTTC. Its protein is CATAGGVGSYGYTF.